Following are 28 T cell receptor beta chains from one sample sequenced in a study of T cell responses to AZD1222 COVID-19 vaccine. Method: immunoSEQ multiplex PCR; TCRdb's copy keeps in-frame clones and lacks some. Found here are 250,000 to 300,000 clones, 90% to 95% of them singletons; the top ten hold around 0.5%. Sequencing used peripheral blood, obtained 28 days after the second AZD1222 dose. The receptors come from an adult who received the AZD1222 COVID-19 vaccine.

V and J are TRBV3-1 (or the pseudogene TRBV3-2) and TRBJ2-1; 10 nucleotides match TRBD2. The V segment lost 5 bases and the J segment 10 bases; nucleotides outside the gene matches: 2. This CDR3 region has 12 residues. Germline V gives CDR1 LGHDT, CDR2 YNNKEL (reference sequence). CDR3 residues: CASSGSGGEQFF. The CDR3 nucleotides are TGTGCCAGCAGCGGTAGCGGGGGGGAGCAGTTCTTC.

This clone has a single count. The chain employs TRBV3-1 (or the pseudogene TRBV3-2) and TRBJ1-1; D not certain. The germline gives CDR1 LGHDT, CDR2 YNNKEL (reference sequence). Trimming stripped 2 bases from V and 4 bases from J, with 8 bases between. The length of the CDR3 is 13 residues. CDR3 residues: CASSQWRGTEAFF. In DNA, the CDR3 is TGTGCCAGCAGCCAATGGAGAGGCACTGAAGCTTTCTTT.

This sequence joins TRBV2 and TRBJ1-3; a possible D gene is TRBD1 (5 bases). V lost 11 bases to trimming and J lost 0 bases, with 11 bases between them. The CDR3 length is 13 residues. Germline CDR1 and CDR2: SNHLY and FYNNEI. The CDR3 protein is CASGVSSGNTIYF. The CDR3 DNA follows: TGTGCCTCGGGGGTTTCCTCTGGAAACACCATATATTTT.

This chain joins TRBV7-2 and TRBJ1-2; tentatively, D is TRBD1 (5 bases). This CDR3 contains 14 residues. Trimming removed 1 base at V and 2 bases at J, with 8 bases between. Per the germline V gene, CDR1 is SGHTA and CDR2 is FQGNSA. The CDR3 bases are TGTGCCAGCAGCTTAGGCAGGGAAAACTATGGCTACACCTTC. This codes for CASSLGRENYGYTF.

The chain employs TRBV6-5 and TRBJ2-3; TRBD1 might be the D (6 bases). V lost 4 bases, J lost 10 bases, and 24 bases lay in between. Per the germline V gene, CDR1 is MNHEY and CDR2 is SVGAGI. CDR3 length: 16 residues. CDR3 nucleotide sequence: TGTGCCAGCAGTTTAAGGGGGAACACACTTCTCATGGCGCAGTATTTT. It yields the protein CASSLRGNTLLMAQYF.

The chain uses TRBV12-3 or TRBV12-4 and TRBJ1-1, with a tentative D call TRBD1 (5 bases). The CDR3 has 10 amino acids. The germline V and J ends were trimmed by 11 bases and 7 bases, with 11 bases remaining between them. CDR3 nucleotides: TGTGCCCCAAGGGGCTGTGAAGCTTTCTTT. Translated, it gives CAPRGCEAFF.

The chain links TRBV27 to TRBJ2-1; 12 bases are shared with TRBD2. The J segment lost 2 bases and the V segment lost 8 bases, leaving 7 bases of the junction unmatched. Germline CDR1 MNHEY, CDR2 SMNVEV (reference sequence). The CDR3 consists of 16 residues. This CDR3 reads CASRGLAGLAYNEQFF. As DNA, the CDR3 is TGTGCCAGCCGCGGACTAGCGGGGCTAGCCTACAATGAGCAGTTCTTC.

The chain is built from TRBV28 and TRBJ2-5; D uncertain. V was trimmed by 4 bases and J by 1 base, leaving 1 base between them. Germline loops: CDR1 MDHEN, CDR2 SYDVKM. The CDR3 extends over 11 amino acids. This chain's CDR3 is CASSSQETQYF. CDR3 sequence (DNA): TGTGCCAGCAGTTCCCAAGAGACCCAGTACTTC.

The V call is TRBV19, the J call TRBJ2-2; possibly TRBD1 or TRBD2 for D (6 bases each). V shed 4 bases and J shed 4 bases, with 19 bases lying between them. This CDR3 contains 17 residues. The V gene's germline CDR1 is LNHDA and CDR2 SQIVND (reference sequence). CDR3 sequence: CASSTPGDGRGTGELFF. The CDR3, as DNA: TGTGCCAGTAGTACGCCAGGGGACGGGAGAGGCACCGGGGAGCTGTTTTTT.

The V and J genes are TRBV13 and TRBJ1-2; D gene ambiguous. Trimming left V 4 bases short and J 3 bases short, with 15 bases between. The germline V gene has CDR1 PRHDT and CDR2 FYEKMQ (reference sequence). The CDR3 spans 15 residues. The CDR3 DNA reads TGTGCCAGCAGCTCTCCCAGTCAGGCTGACTATGGCTACACCTTC. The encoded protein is CASSSPSQADYGYTF.

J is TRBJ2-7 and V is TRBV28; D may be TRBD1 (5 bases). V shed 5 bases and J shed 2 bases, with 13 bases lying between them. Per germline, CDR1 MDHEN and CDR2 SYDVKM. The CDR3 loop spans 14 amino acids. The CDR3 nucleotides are TGTGCCAGCAGTCTACAGGATCCCCCCTACGAGCAGTACTTC. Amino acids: CASSLQDPPYEQYF. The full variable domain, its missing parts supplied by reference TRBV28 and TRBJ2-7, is DVKVTQSSRYLVKRTGEKVFLECVQDMDHENMFWYRQDPGLGLRLIYFSYDVKMKEKGDIPEGYSVSREKKERFSLILESASTNQTSMYLCASSLQDPPYEQYFGPGTRLTVT.

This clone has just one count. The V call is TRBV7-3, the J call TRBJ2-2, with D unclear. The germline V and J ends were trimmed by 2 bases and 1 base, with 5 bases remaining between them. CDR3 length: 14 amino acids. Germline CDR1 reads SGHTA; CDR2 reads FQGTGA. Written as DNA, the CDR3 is TGTGCCAGCAGCTTATCCTGGAACACCGGGGAGCTGTTTTTT. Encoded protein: CASSLSWNTGELFF. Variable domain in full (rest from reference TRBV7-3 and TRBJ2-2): GAGVSQTPSNKVTEKGKYVELRCDPISGHTALYWYRQSLGQGPEFLIYFQGTGAADDSGLPNDRFFAVRPEGSVSTLKIQRTERGDSAVYLCASSLSWNTGELFFGEGSRLTVL.

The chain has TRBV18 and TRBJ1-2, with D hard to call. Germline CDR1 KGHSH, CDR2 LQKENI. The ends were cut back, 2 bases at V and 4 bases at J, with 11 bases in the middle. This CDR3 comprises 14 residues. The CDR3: CASSPWEEGYGYTF. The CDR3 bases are TGTGCCAGCTCACCATGGGAAGAAGGCTATGGCTACACCTTC.

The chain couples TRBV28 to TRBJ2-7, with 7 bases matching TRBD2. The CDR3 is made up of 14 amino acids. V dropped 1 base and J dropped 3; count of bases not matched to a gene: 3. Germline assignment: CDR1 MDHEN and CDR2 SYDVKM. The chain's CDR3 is CASSLYGGSYEQYF. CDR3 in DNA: TGTGCCAGCAGTTTATACGGCGGGAGCTACGAGCAGTACTTC.

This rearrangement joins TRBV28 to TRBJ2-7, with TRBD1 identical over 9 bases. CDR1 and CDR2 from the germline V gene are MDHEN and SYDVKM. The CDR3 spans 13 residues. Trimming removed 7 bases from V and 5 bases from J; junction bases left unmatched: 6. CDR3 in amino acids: CASILRTGDEQYF. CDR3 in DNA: TGTGCCAGCATATTGAGGACAGGGGACGAGCAGTACTTC.

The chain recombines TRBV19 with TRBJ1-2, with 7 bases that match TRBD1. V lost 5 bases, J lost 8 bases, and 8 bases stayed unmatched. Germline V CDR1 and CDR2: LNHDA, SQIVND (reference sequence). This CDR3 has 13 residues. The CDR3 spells CASSPRTGFGYTF. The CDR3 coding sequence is TGTGCCAGTAGTCCCCGGACAGGTTTCGGCTACACCTTC.

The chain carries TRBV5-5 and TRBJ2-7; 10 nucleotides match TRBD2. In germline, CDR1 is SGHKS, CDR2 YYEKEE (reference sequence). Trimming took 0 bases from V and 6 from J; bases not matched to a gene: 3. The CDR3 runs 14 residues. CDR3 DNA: TGTGCCAGCAGCTTGGAGCGGGGGGGCCTCGAGCAGTACTTC. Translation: CASSLERGGLEQYF.

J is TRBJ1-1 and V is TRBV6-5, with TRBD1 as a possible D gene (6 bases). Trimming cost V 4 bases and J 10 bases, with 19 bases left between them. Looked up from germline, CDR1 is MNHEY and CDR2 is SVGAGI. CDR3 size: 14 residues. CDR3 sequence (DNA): TGTGCCAGCAGTTTGTCGGGGGGCCTTACAGGAGCTTTCTTT. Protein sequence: CASSLSGGLTGAFF.

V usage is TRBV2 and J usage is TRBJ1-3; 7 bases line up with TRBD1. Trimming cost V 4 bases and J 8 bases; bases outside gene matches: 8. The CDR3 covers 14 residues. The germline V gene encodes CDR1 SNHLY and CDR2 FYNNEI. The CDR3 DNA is TGTGCCAGCAGTGGGCCCACAGGGGCCGACACCATATATTTT. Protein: CASSGPTGADTIYF.

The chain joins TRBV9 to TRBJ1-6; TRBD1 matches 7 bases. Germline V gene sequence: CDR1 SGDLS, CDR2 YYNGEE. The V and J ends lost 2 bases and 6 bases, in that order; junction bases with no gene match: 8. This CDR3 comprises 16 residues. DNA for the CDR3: TGTGCCAGCAGCGTCGACGTGGGGACAGCTAATTCACCCCTCCACTTT. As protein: CASSVDVGTANSPLHF.

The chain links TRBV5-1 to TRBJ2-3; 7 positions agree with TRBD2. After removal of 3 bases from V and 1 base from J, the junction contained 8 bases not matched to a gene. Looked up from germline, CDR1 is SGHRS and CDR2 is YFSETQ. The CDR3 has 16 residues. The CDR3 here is CASSSTSSGRTDTQYF. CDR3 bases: TGCGCCAGCAGCTCCACCTCTAGCGGCCGCACAGATACGCAGTATTTT.

CDR3 amino acids: CASSLAWGTRDEQYF. DNA for the CDR3: TGTGCCAGCAGCTTAGCGTGGGGGACACGGGACGAGCAGTACTTC. This chain links TRBV7-9 with TRBJ2-7, with D possibly TRBD1 on 6 matching bases. V gave up 0 bases and J gave up 5 bases, with 14 bases separating them. The germline V gene has CDR1 SEHNR and CDR2 FQNEAQ (reference sequence). There are 15 residues in the CDR3.

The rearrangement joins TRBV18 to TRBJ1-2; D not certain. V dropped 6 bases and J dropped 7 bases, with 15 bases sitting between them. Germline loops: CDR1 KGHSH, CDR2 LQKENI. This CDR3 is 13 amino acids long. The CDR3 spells CASSLDMLGGYTF. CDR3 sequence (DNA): TGTGCCAGCTCTCTCGACATGTTAGGTGGCTACACCTTC.

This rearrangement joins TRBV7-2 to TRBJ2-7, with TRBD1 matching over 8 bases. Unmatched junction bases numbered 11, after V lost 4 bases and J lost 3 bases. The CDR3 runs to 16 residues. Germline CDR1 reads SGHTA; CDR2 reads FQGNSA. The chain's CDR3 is CASSSRQGSPGYEQYF. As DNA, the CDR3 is TGTGCCAGCAGCTCCAGACAGGGGTCTCCAGGCTACGAGCAGTACTTC.

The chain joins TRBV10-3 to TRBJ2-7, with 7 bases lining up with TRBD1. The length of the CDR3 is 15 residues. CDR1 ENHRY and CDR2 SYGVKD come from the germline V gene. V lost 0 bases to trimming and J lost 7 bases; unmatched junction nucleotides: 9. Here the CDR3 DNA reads TGTGCCATCAGTGAGTCGATGGCAGGGGGTGGGGAGCAGTACTTC. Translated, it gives CAISESMAGGGEQYF.

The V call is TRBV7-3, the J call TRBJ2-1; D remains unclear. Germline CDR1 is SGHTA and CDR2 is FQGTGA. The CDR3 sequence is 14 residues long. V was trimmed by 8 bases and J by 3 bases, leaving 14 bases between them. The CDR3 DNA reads TGTGCCAGCGGGCCCTCCGGAGTCTACAATGAGCAGTTCTTC. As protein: CASGPSGVYNEQFF.

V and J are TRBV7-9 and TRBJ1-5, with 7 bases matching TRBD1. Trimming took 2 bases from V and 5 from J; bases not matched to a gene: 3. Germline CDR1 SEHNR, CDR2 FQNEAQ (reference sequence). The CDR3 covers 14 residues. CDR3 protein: CASSLWDSHQPQHF. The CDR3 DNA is TGTGCCAGCAGCTTATGGGACAGTCATCAGCCCCAGCATTTT.

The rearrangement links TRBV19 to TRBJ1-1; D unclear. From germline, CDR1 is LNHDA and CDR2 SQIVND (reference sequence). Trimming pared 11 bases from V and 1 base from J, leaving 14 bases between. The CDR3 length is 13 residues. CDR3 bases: TGTGCCGCCCAAGACGGAACGAACACTGAAGCTTTCTTT. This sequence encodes CAAQDGTNTEAFF. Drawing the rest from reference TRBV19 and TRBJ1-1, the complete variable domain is DGGITQSPKYLFRKEGQNVTLSCEQNLNHDAMYWYRQDPGQGLRLIYYSQIVNDFQKGDIAEGYSVSREKKESFPLTVTSAQKNPTAFYLCAAQDGTNTEAFFGQGTRLTVV.